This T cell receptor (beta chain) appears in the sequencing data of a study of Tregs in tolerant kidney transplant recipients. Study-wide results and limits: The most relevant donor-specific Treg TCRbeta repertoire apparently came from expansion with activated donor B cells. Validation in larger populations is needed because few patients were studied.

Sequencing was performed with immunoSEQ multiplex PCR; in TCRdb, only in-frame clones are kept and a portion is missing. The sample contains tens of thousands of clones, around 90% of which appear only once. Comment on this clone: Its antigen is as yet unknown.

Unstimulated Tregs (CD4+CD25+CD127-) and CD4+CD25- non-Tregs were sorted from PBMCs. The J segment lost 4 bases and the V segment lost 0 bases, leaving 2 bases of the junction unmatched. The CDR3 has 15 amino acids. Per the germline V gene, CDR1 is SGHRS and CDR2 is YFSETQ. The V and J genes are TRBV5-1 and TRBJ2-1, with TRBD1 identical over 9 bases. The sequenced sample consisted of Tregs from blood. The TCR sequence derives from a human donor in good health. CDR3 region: CASSLGTGVYNEQFF. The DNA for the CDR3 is TGCGCCAGCAGCTTGGGGACAGGGGTATACAATGAGCAGTTCTTC. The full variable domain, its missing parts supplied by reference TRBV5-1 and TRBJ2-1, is KAGVTQTPRYLIKTRGQQVTLSCSPISGHRSVSWYQQTPGQGLQFLFEYFSETQRNKGNFPGRFSGRQFSNSRSEMNVSTLELGDSALYLCASSLGTGVYNEQFFGPGTRLTVL.